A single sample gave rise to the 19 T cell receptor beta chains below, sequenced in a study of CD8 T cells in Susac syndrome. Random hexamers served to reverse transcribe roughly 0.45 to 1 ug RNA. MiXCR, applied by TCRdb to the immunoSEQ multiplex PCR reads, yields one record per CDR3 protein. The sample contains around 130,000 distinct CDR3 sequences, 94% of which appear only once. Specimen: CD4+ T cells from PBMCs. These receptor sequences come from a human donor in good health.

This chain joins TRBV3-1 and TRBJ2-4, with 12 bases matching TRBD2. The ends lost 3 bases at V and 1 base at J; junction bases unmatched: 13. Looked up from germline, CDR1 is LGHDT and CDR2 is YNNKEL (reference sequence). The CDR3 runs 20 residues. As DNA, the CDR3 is TGTGCCAGCAGCCACAACCGACTAGCGGGAGAACAGTTTGCCAAAAACATTCAGTACTTC. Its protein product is CASSHNRLAGEQFAKNIQYF. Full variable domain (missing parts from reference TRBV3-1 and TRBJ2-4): DTAVSQTPKYLVTQMGNDKSIKCEQNLGHDTMYWYKQDSKKFLKIMFSYNNKELIINETVPNRFSPKSPDKAHLNLHINSLELGDSAVYFCASSHNRLAGEQFAKNIQYFGAGTRLSVL.

The CDR3 loop reads CASSQAPEKLFF. CDR3 nucleotides: TGTGCCAGCAGCCAGGCCCCCGAAAAACTGTTTTTT. V usage is TRBV3-1 and J usage is TRBJ1-4; no reliable D call. This CDR3 comprises 12 residues. Germline assignment: CDR1 LGHDT and CDR2 YNNKEL (reference sequence). V lost 3 bases and J 8 bases, leaving 7 bases between the germline ends. Complete variable domain (other parts from reference TRBV3-1 and TRBJ1-4): DTAVSQTPKYLVTQMGNDKSIKCEQNLGHDTMYWYKQDSKKFLKIMFSYNNKELIINETVPNRFSPKSPDKAHLNLHINSLELGDSAVYFCASSQAPEKLFFGSGTQLSVL.

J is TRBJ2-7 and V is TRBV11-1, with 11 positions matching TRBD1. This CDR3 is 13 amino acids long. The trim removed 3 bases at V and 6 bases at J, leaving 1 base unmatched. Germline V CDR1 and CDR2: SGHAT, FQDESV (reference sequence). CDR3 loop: CASSFGTGGEQYF. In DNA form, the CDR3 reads TGTGCCAGCAGCTTCGGGACAGGGGGCGAGCAGTACTTC.

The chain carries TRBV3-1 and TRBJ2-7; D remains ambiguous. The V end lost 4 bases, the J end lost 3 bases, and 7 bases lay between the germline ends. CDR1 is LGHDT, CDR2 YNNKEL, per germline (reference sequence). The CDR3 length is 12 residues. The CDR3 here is CASSRLFYEQYF. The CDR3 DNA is TGTGCCAGCAGCCGTCTTTTCTACGAGCAGTACTTC.

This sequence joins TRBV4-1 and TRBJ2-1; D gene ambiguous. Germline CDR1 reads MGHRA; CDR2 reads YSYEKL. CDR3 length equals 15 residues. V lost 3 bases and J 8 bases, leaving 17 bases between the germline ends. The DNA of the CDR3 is TGCGCCAGCAGCCAGGAGACCCTTCCAGGCGATGAGCAGTTCTTC. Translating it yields CASSQETLPGDEQFF.

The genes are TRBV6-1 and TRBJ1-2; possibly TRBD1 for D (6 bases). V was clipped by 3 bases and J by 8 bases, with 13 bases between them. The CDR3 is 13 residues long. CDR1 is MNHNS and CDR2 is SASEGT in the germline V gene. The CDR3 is CASSESRGVGYTF. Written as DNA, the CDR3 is TGTGCCAGCAGTGAGTCCAGGGGCGTAGGCTACACCTTC.

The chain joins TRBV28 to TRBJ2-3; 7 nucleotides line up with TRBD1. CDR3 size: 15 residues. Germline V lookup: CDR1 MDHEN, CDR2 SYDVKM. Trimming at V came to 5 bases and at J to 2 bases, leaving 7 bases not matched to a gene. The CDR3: CASSGRGGPTDTQYF. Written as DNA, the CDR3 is TGTGCCAGCAGTGGCCGAGGGGGCCCCACAGATACGCAGTATTTT.

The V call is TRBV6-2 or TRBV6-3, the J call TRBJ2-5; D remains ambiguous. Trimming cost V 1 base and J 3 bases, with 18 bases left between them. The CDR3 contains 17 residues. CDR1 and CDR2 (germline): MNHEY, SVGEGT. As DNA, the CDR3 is TGTGCCAGCAGTTACTTGATTACGGCTCCGGCCAAAGAGACCCAGTACTTC. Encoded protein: CASSYLITAPAKETQYF.

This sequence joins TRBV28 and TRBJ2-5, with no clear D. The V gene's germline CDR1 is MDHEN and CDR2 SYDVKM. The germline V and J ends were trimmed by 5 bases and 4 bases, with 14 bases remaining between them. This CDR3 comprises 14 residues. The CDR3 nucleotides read TGTGCCAGCAGTCGTAATGGAGAAGGAGAGACCCAGTACTTC. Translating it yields CASSRNGEGETQYF.

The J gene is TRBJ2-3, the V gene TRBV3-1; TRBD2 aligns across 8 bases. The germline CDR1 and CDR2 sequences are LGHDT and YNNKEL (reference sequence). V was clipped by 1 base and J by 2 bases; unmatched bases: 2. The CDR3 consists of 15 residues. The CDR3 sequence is CASSQVSGTTDTQYF. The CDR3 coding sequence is TGTGCCAGCAGCCAAGTTAGCGGGACCACAGATACGCAGTATTTT.

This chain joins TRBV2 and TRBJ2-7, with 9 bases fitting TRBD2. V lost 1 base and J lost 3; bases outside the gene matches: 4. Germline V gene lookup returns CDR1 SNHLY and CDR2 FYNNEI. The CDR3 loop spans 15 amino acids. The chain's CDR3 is CASSEVGGRVYEQYF. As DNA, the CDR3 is TGTGCCAGCAGTGAAGTTGGCGGGAGGGTCTACGAGCAGTACTTC.

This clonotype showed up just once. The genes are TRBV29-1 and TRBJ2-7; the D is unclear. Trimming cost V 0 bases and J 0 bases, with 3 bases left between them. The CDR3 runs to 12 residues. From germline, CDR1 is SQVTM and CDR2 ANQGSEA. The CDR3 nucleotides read TGCAGCGTTGAAGACGACTCCTACGAGCAGTACTTC. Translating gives CSVEDDSYEQYF.

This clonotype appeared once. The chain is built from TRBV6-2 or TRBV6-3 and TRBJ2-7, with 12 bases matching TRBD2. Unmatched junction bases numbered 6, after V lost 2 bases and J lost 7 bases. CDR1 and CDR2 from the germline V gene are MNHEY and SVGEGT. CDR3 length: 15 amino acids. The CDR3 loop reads CASSYQTLAGGEQYF. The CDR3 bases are TGTGCCAGCAGTTACCAAACACTAGCGGGAGGTGAGCAGTACTTC.

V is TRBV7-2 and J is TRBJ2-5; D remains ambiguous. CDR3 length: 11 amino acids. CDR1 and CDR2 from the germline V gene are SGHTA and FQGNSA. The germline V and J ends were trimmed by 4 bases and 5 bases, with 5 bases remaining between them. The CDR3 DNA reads TGTGCCAGCAGCTCGCCGGAGACCCAGTACTTC. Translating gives CASSSPETQYF.

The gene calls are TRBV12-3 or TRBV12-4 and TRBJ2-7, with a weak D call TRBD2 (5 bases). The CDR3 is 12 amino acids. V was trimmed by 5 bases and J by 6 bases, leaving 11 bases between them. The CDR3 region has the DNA TGTGCCAGCAGTCCTAGCTCTCGCGAGCAGTACTTC. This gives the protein CASSPSSREQYF.

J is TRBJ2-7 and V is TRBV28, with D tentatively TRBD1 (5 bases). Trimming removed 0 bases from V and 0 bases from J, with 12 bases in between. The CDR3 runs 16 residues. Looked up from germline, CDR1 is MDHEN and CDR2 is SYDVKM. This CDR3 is CASSLWGQGSSYEQYF. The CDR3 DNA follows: TGTGCCAGCAGTTTATGGGGGCAGGGAAGCTCCTACGAGCAGTACTTC.

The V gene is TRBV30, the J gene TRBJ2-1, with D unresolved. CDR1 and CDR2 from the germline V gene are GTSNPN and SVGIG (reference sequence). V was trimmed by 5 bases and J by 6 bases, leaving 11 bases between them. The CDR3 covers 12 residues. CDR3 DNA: TGTGCCTGGCAGGACCTCGGCAATGAGCAGTTCTTC. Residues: CAWQDLGNEQFF.

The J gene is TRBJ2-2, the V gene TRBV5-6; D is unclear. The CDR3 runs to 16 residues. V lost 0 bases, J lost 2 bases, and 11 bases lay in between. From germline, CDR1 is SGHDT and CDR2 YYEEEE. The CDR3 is CASSLAKRFNTGELFF. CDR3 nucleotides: TGTGCCAGCAGCTTGGCCAAGCGTTTTAACACCGGGGAGCTGTTTTTT.

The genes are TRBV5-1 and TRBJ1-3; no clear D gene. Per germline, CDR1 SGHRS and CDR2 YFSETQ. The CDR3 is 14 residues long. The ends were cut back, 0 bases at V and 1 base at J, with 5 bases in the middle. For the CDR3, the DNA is TGCGCCAGCAGCTTGGATGTATCTGGAAACACCATATATTTT. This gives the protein CASSLDVSGNTIYF.